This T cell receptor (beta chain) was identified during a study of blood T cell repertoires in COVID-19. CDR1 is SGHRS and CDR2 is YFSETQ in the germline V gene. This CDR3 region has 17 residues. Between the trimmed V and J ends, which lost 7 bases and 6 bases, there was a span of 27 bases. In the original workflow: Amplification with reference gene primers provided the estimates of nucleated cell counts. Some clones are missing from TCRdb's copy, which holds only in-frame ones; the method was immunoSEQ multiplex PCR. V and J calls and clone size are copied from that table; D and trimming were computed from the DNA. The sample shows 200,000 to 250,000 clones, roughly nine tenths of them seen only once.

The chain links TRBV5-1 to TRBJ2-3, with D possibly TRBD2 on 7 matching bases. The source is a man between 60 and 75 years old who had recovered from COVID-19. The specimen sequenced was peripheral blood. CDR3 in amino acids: CASGERSAGAAGDTQYF. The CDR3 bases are TGCGCCAGCGGAGAAAGGTCGGCGGGGGCCGCAGGGGATACGCAGTATTTT.